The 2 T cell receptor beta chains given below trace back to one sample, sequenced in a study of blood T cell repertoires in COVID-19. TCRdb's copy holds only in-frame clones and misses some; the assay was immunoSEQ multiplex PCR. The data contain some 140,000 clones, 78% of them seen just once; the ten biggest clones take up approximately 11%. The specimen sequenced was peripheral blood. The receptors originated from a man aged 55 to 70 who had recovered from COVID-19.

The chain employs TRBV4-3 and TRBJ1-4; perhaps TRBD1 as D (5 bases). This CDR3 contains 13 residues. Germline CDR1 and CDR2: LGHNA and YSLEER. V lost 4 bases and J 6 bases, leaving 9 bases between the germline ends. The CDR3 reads CASSRDFHEKLFF. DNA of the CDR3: TGCGCCAGCAGCCGGGACTTCCATGAAAAACTGTTTTTT.

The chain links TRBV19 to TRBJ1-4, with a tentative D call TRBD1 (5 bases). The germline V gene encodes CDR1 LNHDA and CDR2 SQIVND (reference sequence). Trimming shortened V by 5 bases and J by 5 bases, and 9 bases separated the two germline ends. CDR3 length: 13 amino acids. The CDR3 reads CASSQGLNEKLFF. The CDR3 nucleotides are TGTGCCAGTAGTCAGGGCTTGAATGAAAAACTGTTTTTT.